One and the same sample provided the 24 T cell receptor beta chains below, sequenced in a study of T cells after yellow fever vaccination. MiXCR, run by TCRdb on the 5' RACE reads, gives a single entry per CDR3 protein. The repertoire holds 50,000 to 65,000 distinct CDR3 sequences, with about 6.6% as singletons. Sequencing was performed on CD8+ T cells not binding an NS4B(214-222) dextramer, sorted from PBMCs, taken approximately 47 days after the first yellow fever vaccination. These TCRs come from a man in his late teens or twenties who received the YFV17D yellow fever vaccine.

CDR3 residues: CSVEDRGEAFF. The CDR3 DNA sequence: TGCAGCGTTGAAGATCGGGGGGAAGCTTTCTTT. This chain uses TRBV29-1 with TRBJ1-1; tentatively, D is TRBD1 (5 bases). The germline V gene has CDR1 SQVTM and CDR2 ANQGSEA. V shed 0 bases and J shed 8 bases, with 7 bases lying between them. The CDR3 sequence is 11 residues long.

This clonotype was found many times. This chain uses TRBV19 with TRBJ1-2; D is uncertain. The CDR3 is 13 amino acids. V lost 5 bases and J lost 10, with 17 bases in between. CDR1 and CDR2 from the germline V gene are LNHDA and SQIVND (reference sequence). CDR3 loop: CASSPRRADYYTF. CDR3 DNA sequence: TGTGCCAGTAGTCCCCGACGGGCCGACTACTACACCTTC.

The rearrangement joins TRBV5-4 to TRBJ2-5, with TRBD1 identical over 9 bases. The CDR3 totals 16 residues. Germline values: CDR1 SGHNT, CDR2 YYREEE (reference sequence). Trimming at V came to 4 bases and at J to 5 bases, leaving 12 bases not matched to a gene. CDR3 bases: TGTGCCAGCAGCCCGACCGGGACAGGGTCCGAGGAGACCCAGTACTTC. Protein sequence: CASSPTGTGSEETQYF.

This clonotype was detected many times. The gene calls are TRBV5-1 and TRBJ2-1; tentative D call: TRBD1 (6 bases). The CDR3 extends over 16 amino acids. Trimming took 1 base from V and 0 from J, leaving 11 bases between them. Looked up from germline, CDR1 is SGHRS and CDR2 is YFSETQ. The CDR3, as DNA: TGCGCCAGCAGCTTGACAGGGCCTCTCTCCTACAATGAGCAGTTCTTC. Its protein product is CASSLTGPLSYNEQFF.

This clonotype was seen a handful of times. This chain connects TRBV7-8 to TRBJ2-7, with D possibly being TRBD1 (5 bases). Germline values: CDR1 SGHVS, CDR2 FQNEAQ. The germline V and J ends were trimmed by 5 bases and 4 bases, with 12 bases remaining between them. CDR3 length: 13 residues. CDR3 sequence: CASSVSYRYEQYF. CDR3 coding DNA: TGTGCCAGCAGCGTAAGCTACAGGTACGAGCAGTACTTC.

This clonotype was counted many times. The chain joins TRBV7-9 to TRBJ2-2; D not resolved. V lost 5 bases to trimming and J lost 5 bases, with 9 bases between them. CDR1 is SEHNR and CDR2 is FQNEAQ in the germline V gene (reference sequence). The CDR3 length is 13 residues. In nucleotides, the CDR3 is TGTGCCAGCAGCCGTAGCCCAACCGGGGAGCTGTTTTTT. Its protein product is CASSRSPTGELFF.

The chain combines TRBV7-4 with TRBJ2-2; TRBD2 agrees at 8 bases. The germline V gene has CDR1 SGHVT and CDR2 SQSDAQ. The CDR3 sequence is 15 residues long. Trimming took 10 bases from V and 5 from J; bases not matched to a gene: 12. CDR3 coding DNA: TGTGCCACCACCCAAGGCGGGGGGATTACCGGGGAGCTGTTTTTT. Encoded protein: CATTQGGGITGELFF.

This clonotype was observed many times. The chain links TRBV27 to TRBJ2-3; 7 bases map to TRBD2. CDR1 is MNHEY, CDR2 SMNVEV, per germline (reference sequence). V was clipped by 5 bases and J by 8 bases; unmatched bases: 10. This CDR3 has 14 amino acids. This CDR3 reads CASSEAGLYGTQYF. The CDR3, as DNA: TGTGCCAGCAGTGAAGCGGGGCTTTATGGTACGCAGTATTTT.

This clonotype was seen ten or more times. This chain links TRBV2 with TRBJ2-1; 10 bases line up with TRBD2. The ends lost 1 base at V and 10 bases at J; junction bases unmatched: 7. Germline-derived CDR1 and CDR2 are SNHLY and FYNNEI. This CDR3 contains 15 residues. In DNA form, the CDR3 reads TGTGCCAGCAGTGAAGGTCGAGTAGCGGGGGGCGAGCAGTTCTTC. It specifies CASSEGRVAGGEQFF.

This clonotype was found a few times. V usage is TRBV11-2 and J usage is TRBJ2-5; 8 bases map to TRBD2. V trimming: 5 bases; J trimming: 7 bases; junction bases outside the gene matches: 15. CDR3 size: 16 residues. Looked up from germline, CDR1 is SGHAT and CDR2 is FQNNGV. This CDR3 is CASSPLGDSGVVTQYF. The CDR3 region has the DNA TGTGCCAGCAGCCCCCTCGGGGATAGCGGGGTGGTGACCCAGTACTTC.

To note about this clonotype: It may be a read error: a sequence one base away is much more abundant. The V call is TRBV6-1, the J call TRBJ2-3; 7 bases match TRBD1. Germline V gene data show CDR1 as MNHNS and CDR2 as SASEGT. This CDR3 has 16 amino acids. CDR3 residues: CTSSQPRGSMRDTQYF. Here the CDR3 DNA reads TGTACCAGCAGTCAACCCAGGGGGAGTATGAGAGATACGCAGTATTTT.

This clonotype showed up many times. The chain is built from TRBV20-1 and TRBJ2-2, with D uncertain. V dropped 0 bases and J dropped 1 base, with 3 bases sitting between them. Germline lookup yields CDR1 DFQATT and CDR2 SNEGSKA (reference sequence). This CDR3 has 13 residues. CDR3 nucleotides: TGCAGTGCTAGAGACATGAACACCGGGGAGCTGTTTTTT. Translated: CSARDMNTGELFF.

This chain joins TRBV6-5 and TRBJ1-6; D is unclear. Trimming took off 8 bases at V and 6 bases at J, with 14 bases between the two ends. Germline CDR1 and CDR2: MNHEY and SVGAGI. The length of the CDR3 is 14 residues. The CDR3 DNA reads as TGTGCCAGCTACCCAGGATGGGGTAATTCACCCCTCCACTTT. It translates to CASYPGWGNSPLHF.

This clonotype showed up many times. The chain's CDR3 is CASLPTYSYEQYF. The CDR3 DNA follows: TGTGCCAGCCTCCCGACTTACTCCTACGAGCAGTACTTC. The chain recombines TRBV6-1 with TRBJ2-7; unclear D gene. The germline V gene has CDR1 MNHNS and CDR2 SASEGT. Trimming removed 8 bases from V and 0 bases from J, with 11 bases in between. The CDR3 covers 13 residues.

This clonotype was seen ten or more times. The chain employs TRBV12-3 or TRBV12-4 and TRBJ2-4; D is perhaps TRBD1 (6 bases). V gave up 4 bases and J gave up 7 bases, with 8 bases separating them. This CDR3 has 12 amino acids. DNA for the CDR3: TGTGCCAGCAGTTCCAGGGGTAACATTCAGTACTTC. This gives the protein CASSSRGNIQYF.

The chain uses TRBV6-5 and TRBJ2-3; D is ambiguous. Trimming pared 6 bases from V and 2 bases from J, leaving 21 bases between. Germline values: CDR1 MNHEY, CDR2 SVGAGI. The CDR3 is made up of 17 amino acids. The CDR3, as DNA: TGTGCCAGCAGAGGCTCGACGAGCCAAACCTTCACAGATACGCAGTATTTT. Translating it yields CASRGSTSQTFTDTQYF.

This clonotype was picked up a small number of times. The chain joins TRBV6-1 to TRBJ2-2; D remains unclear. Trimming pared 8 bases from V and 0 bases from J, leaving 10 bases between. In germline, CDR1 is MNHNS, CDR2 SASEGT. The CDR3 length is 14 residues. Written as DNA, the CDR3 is TGTGCCAGCGGTAAAGGGACGAACACCGGGGAGCTGTTTTTT. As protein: CASGKGTNTGELFF.

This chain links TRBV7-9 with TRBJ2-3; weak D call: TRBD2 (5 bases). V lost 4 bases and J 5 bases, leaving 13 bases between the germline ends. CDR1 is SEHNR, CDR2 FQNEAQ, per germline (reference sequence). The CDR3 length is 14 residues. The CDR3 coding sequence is TGTGCCAGCAGCTCTTACTGGAGGCAAGATACGCAGTATTTT. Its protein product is CASSSYWRQDTQYF.

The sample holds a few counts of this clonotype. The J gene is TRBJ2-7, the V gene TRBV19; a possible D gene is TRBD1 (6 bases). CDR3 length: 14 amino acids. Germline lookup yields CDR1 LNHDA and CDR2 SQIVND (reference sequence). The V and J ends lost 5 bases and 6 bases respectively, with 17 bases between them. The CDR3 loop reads CASSLMTGPSEQYF. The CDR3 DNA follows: TGTGCCAGTAGTTTGATGACAGGACCCAGCGAGCAGTACTTC.

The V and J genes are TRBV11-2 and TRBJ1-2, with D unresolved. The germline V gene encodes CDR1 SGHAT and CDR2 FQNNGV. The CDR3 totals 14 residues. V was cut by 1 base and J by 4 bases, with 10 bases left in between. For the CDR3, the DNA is TGTGCCAGCAGCTTAGCTCCAGAGAGCTATGGCTACACCTTC. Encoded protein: CASSLAPESYGYTF.

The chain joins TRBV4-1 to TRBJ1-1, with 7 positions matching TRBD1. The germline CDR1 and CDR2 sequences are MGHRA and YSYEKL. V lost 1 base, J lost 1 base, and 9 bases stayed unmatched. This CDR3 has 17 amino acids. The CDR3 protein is CASSQGPLRQGNTEAFF. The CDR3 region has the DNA TGCGCCAGCAGCCAAGGACCGCTCCGACAGGGGAACACTGAAGCTTTCTTT.

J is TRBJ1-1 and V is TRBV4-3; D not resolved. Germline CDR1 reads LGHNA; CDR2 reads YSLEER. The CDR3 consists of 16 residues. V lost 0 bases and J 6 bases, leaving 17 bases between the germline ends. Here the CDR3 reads CASSQEFTSSSSEAFF. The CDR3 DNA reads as TGCGCCAGCAGCCAAGAGTTTACATCTTCCTCGTCTGAAGCTTTCTTT.

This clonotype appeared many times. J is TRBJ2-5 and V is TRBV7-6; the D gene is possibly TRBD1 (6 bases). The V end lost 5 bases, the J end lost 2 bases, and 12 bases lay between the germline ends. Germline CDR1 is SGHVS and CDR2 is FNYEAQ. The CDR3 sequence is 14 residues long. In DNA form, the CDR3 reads TGTGCCAGCAGCCATCGACAGGCACAAGAGACCCAGTACTTC. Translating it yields CASSHRQAQETQYF.

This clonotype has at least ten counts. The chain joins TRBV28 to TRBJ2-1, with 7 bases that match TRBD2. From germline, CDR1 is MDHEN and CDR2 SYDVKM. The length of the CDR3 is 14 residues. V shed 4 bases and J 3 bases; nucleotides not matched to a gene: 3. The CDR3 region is CASSWLADYNEQFF. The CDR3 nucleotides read TGTGCCAGCAGTTGGCTAGCGGACTACAATGAGCAGTTCTTC.